This T cell receptor (beta chain) derives from a study of blood T cell repertoires in COVID-19. Study background: Acute and convalescent COVID-19 specimens originated in the United States, Italy and Spain. The cDNA or gDNA used as material had been derived from T cells, B-cell-depleted T cells, or PBMCs.

Germline V gene data show CDR1 as SNHLY and CDR2 as FYNNEI. CDR3 length: 12 residues. Trimming stripped 4 bases from V and 8 bases from J, with 10 bases between. Per the original data handling: Nucleated cell number was recorded as an estimate derived from reference gene primer amplification. The repertoire was sequenced with immunoSEQ multiplex PCR; TCRdb's copy has only in-frame clones and lacks some. That table gives V, J and clone size, and the DNA gave D and trimming. The sample lists 340,000 or so clones, roughly 91% occurring once. This clonotype was obtained from a man in his forties or fifties with active or convalescent COVID-19. The specimen was peripheral blood. The chain has TRBV2 and TRBJ2-3; D possibly corresponds to TRBD2 (5 bases). CDR3 coding DNA: TGTGCCAGCAGTGTACCCGAGGGTACGCAGTATTTT. Protein sequence: CASSVPEGTQYF.